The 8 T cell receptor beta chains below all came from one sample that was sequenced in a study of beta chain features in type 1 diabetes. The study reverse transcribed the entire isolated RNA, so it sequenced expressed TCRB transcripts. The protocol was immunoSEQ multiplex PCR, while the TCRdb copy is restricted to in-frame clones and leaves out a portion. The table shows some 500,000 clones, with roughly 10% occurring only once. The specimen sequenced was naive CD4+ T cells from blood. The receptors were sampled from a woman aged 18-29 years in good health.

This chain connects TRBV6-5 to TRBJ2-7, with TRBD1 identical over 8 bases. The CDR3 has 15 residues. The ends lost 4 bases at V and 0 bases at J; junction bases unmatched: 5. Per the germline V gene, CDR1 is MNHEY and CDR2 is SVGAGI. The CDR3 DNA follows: TGTGCCAGCAGTTCCGGGACAGGAATCTCCTACGAGCAGTACGTC. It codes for CASSSGTGISYEQYV.

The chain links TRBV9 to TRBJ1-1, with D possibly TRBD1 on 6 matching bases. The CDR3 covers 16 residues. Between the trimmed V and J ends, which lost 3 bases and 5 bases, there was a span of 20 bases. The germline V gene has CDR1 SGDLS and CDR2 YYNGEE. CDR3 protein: CASSGRGGLLGTEAFF. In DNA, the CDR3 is TGTGCCAGCAGCGGCAGGGGAGGTTTATTAGGGACTGAAGCTTTCTTT.

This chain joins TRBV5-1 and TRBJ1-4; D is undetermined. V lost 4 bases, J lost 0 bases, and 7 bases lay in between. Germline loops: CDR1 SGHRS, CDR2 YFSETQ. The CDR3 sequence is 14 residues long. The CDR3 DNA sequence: TGCGCCAGCAGCCCTGATTCAACTAATGAAAAACTGTTTTTT. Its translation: CASSPDSTNEKLFF.

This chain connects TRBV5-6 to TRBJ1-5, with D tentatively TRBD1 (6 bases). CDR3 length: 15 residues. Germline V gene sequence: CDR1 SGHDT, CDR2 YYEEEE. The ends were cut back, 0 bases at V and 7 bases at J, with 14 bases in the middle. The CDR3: CASSLVGQGRQPQHF. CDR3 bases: TGTGCCAGCAGCTTGGTCGGCCAGGGGAGGCAGCCCCAGCATTTT. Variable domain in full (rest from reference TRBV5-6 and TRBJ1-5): DAGVTQSPTHLIKTRGQQVTLRCSPKSGHDTVSWYQQALGQGPQFIFQYYEEEERQRGNFPDRFSGHQFPNYSSELNVNALLLGDSALYLCASSLVGQGRQPQHFGDGTRLSIL.

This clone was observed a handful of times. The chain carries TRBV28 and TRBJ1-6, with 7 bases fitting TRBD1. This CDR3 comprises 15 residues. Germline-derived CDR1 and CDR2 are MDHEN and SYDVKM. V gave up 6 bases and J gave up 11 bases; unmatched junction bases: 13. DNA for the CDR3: TGTGCCAGCAGGCCCGCCCCCGGGACAGTAACACCCCTCCACTTT. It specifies CASRPAPGTVTPLHF.

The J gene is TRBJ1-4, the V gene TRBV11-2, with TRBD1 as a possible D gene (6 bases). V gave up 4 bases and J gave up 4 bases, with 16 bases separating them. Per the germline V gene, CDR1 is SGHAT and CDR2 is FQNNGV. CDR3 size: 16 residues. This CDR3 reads CASSSSGGLSNEKLFF. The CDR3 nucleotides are TGTGCCAGCAGCTCTTCGGGGGGGCTCAGTAATGAAAAACTGTTTTTT.

This CDR3 reads CASSLRGPVNTDTQYF. As DNA, the CDR3 is TGTGCCAGCAGCTTACGGGGGCCCGTGAACACAGATACGCAGTATTTT. The J gene is TRBJ2-3, the V gene TRBV7-8; D is perhaps TRBD1 or TRBD2 (6 bases each). V was trimmed by 2 bases and J by 2 bases, leaving 14 bases between them. The CDR3 sequence is 16 residues long. CDR1 SGHVS and CDR2 FQNEAQ come from the germline V gene.

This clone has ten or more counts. CDR3 DNA sequence: TGTGCCAGCAGCACCGCGTCAGCGGGTAGGGAGACCCAGTACTTC. It translates to CASSTASAGRETQYF. J is TRBJ2-5 and V is TRBV7-9, with D tentatively TRBD2 (6 bases). The CDR3 has 15 amino acids. V was cut by 5 bases and J by 5 bases, with 18 bases left in between. CDR1 is SEHNR, CDR2 FQNEAQ, per germline (reference sequence).